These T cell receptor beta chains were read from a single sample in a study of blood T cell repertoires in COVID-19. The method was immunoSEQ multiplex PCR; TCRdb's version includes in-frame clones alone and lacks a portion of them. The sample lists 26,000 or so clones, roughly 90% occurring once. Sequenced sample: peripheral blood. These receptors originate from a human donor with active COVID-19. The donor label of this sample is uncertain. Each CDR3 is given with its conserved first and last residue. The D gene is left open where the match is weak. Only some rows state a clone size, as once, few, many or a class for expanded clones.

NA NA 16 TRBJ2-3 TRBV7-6 CASSFSLATSTDTQYF TGTGCCAGCAGCTTTTCTCTAGCGACTAGCACAGATACGCAGTATTTT
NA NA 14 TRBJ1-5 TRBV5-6 CASSLWGGGQPQHF TGTGCCAGCAGCTTATGGGGGGGCGGTCAGCCCCAGCATTTT
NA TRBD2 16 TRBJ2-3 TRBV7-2 CASSLSGGVGTDTQYF TGTGCCAGCAGCTTGTCGGGGGGGGTAGGTACAGATACGCAGTATTTT
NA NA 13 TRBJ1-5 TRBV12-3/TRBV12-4 CASSLRGNQPQHF TGTGCCAGCAGCCTCAGGGGCAATCAGCCCCAGCATTTT
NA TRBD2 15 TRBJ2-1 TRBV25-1 CASSEWEGSYNEQFF TGTGCCAGCAGTGAATGGGAGGGCTCCTACAATGAGCAGTTCTTC
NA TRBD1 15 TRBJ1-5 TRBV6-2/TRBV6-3 CASSDRQGLYQPQHF TGTGCCAGCAGTGACCGACAGGGACTGTATCAGCCCCAGCATTTT
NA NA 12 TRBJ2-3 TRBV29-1 CSVAANTDTQYF TGCAGCGTTGCAGCGAACACAGATACGCAGTATTTT
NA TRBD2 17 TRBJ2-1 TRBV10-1 CASSETSGGATNNEQFF TGCGCCAGCAGTGAGACTAGCGGGGGGGCTACTAACAATGAGCAGTTCTTC
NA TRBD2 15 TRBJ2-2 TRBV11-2 CASSSLAGLAGELFF TGTGCCAGCAGCTCCTTAGCGGGGTTGGCCGGGGAGCTGTTTTTT
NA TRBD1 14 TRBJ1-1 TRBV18 CASSTGTANTEAFF TGTGCCAGCTCAACAGGGACAGCGAACACTGAAGCTTTCTTT
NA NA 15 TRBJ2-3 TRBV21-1 CASTLRRQDTDTQYF TGTGCCAGCACCCTAAGGAGGCAGGACACAGATACGCAGTATTTT
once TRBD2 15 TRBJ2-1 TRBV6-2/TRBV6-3 CASSRTSDFYNEQFF TGTGCCAGCAGTAGGACTAGCGATTTCTACAATGAGCAGTTCTTC
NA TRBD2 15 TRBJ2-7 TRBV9 CASSAFGLDPYEQYF TGTGCCAGCAGCGCCTTCGGACTAGACCCCTACGAGCAGTACTTC
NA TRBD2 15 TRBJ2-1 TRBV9 CASSTPSGGYNEQFF TGTGCCAGCAGCACCCCTAGCGGGGGGTACAATGAGCAGTTCTTC
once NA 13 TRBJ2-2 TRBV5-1 CASSSQGTGELFF TGCGCCAGCAGCTCTCAGGGCACCGGGGAGCTGTTTTTT
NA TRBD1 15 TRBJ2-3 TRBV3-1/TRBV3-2 CASSQGTGGRDTQYF TGTGCCAGCAGCCAGGGGACAGGGGGGCGGGATACGCAGTATTTT
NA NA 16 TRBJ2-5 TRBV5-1 CASSWQLGPPQETQYF TGCGCCAGCAGCTGGCAGCTGGGGCCCCCCCAAGAGACCCAGTACTTC
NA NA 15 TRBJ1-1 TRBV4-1 CASSQGGSLNTEAFF TGCGCCAGCAGCCAAGGGGGCAGCTTGAACACTGAAGCTTTCTTT
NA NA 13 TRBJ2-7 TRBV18 CASSLLQGGEQYF TGTGCCAGCTCACTACTACAGGGCGGCGAGCAGTACTTC
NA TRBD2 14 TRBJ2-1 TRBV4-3 CASSPGLADNEQFF TGCGCCAGCAGCCCTGGACTAGCGGACAATGAGCAGTTCTTC
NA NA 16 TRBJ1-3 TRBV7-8 CASSIRQAPSGNTIYF TGTGCCAGCAGCATTCGACAGGCCCCCTCTGGAAACACCATATATTTT
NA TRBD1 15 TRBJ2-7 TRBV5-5 CASSLIPGGRYEQYF TGTGCCAGCAGCTTGATCCCAGGGGGCAGGTACGAGCAGTACTTC
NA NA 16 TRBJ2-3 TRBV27 CASSRALRGRTDTQYF TGTGCCAGCAGCCGGGCCTTGCGGGGCCGCACAGATACGCAGTATTTT
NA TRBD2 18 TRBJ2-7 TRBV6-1 CASSVFAPRAGGLYEQYF TGTGCCAGCAGTGTATTTGCCCCCAGAGCGGGGGGGCTCTACGAGCAGTACTTC
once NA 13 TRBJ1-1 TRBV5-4 CASSLDRATEAFF TGTGCCAGCAGCTTGGACAGGGCAACTGAAGCTTTCTTT
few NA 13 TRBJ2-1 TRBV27 CASSLSSYNEQFF TGTGCCAGCAGTTTATCGAGTTACAATGAGCAGTTCTTC